This TCR beta chain was found in a study of OX40 agonist ivuxolimab in advanced cancers. Note on this clone: Other DNA sequences in the same sample also yield this CDR3.

TCRdb's copy holds only in-frame clones and misses some; the assay was immunoSEQ multiplex PCR. The sample includes around 36,000 clones, about 82% of them seen just once. Looked up from germline, CDR1 is MNHEY and CDR2 is SVGAGI. This CDR3 spans 14 amino acids. Trimming shortened V by 6 bases and J by 0 bases, and 11 bases separated the two germline ends. V and J are TRBV6-5 and TRBJ1-1, with D maybe TRBD1 (5 bases). This clonotype was sampled from an adult with an advanced solid tumor such as melanoma, head and neck, liver or kidney cancer. The sequenced sample was CD4+ or CD8+ T cells sorted from blood, obtained in a trial of the OX40 agonist ivuxolimab. Written as DNA, the CDR3 is TGTGCCAGCAGCTCCGGGACCGTGAACACTGAAGCTTTCTTT. Translating it yields CASSSGTVNTEAFF.